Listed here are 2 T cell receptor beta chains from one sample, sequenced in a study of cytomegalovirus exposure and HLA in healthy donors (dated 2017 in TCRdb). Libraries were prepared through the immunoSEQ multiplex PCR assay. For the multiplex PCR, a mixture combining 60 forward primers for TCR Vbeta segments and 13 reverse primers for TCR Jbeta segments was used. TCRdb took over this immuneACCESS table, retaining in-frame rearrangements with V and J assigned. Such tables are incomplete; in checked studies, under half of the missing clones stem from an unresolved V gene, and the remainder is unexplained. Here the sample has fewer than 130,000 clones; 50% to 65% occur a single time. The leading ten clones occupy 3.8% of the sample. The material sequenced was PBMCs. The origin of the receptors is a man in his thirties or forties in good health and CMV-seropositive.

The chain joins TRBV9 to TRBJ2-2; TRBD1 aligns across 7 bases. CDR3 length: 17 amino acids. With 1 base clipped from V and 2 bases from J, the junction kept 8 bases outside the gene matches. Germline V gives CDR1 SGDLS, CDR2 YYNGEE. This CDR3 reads CASSVFRDSPNTGELFF. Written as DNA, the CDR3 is TGTGCCAGCAGCGTATTTAGGGACAGCCCCAACACCGGGGAGCTGTTTTTT.

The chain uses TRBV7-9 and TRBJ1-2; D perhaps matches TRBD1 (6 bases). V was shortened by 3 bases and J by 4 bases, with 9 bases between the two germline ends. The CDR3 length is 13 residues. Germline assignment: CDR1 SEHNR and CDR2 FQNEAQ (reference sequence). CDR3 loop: CASSFGQIYGYTF. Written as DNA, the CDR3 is TGTGCCAGCAGCTTTGGACAGATCTATGGCTACACCTTC.